Listed below are T cell receptor beta chains from one sample, sequenced in a study of blood T cell repertoires in COVID-19. Profiled with immunoSEQ multiplex PCR; TCRdb holds only in-frame clones, not every one. The table records about 230,000 clones, about nine tenths of them present only once. Sequenced sample: peripheral blood. All receptors come from a man aged 50 or older with COVID-19, enrolled during active disease. Each CDR3 is given with its conserved first and last residue. The order of the fields is CDR3 protein, CDR3 DNA, CDR3 length, D gene, V gene, clone size, J gene. The D gene is left open where the match is weak. Size is stated for part of the rows, as once, few or many counts, or as a class when the clone is expanded.

CDR3 protein: CAWSAQGTLHF
CDR3 DNA: TGTGCCTGGAGTGCGCAGGGAACCCTCCACTTT
CDR3 length: 11
D gene: -
V gene: TRBV30
clone size: -
J gene: TRBJ1-6

CDR3 protein: CASSFNYQGASYNEQFF
CDR3 DNA: TGTGCCAGCAGCTTCAATTACCAGGGGGCCTCCTACAATGAGCAGTTCTTC
CDR3 length: 17
D gene: TRBD1
V gene: TRBV9
clone size: -
J gene: TRBJ2-1

CDR3 protein: CASSLEGVKNIQYF
CDR3 DNA: TGCGCCAGCAGCTTAGAGGGAGTCAAAAACATTCAGTACTTC
CDR3 length: 14
D gene: -
V gene: TRBV5-1
clone size: -
J gene: TRBJ2-4

CDR3 protein: CASSLVGTPFNTGELFF
CDR3 DNA: TGTGCCAGCAGCTTAGTTGGGACACCCTTTAACACCGGGGAGCTGTTTTTT
CDR3 length: 17
D gene: -
V gene: TRBV7-2
clone size: -
J gene: TRBJ2-2

CDR3 protein: CASSLTGLSNQPQHF
CDR3 DNA: TGCGCCAGCAGCTTAACAGGTCTGAGCAATCAGCCCCAGCATTTT
CDR3 length: 15
D gene: -
V gene: TRBV5-1
clone size: -
J gene: TRBJ1-5

CDR3 protein: CATRAGGSYNEQFF
CDR3 DNA: TGTGCCACTCGAGCGGGGGGTTCCTACAATGAGCAGTTCTTC
CDR3 length: 14
D gene: TRBD2
V gene: TRBV24-1
clone size: -
J gene: TRBJ2-1

CDR3 protein: CASSSVPLAGTFANTGELFF
CDR3 DNA: TGTGCCAGCAGCTCGGTACCCCTCGCAGGTACCTTCGCGAACACCGGGGAGCTGTTTTTT
CDR3 length: 20
D gene: -
V gene: TRBV5-4
clone size: -
J gene: TRBJ2-2

CDR3 protein: CASSDRGTNEKLFF
CDR3 DNA: TGTGCCAGCAGTGACAGAGGAACTAATGAAAAACTGTTTTTT
CDR3 length: 14
D gene: -
V gene: TRBV2
clone size: -
J gene: TRBJ1-4

CDR3 protein: CASSPVWGGTYEQYF
CDR3 DNA: TGTGCCAGCAGCCCCGTATGGGGCGGGACCTACGAGCAGTACTTC
CDR3 length: 15
D gene: -
V gene: TRBV7-9
clone size: -
J gene: TRBJ2-7

CDR3 protein: CASAYHRDTEAFF
CDR3 DNA: TGTGCCAGCGCGTATCACCGGGACACTGAAGCTTTCTTT
CDR3 length: 13
D gene: -
V gene: TRBV25-1
clone size: -
J gene: TRBJ1-1

CDR3 protein: CASSPGVSSYEQYF
CDR3 DNA: TGTGCCAGCTCTCCGGGGGTCAGCTCCTACGAGCAGTACTTC
CDR3 length: 14
D gene: -
V gene: TRBV18
clone size: -
J gene: TRBJ2-7

CDR3 protein: CASSSRPQETQYF
CDR3 DNA: TGTGCCAGCAGCTCGCGCCCCCAAGAGACCCAGTACTTC
CDR3 length: 13
D gene: -
V gene: TRBV13
clone size: -
J gene: TRBJ2-5

CDR3 protein: CAWSRQVNEKLFF
CDR3 DNA: TGTGCCTGGAGCCGACAGGTTAATGAAAAACTGTTTTTT
CDR3 length: 13
D gene: -
V gene: TRBV30
clone size: -
J gene: TRBJ1-4

CDR3 protein: CAISESRGGGGNTIYF
CDR3 DNA: TGTGCCATCAGTGAGTCGAGAGGGGGCGGTGGAAACACCATATATTTT
CDR3 length: 16
D gene: TRBD1
V gene: TRBV10-3
clone size: few
J gene: TRBJ1-3

CDR3 protein: CASRLSGGAPTGELFF
CDR3 DNA: TGTGCCAGCAGGCTATCGGGGGGAGCTCCCACCGGGGAGCTGTTTTTT
CDR3 length: 16
D gene: TRBD2
V gene: TRBV7-6
clone size: -
J gene: TRBJ2-2

CDR3 protein: CASAAVRAGEQYF
CDR3 DNA: TGTGCCAGCGCCGCCGTGAGGGCTGGTGAGCAGTACTTC
CDR3 length: 13
D gene: -
V gene: TRBV5-5
clone size: few
J gene: TRBJ2-7

CDR3 protein: CSVEASGGSEQYF
CDR3 DNA: TGCAGCGTTGAAGCTAGCGGGGGAAGCGAGCAGTACTTC
CDR3 length: 13
D gene: TRBD2
V gene: TRBV29-1
clone size: -
J gene: TRBJ2-7

CDR3 protein: CASSRAGDSYEQYF
CDR3 DNA: TGTGCCAGCAGTCGGGCGGGAGACAGCTACGAGCAGTACTTC
CDR3 length: 14
D gene: TRBD2
V gene: TRBV27
clone size: -
J gene: TRBJ2-7

CDR3 protein: CASSSGGIQLAYGYTF
CDR3 DNA: TGTGCCAGCAGCTCAGGAGGGATCCAGCTTGCCTATGGCTACACCTTC
CDR3 length: 16
D gene: -
V gene: TRBV9
clone size: -
J gene: TRBJ1-2

CDR3 protein: CASSYEGAGTGELFF
CDR3 DNA: TGTGCCAGCAGTTACGAGGGGGCCGGAACCGGGGAGCTGTTTTTT
CDR3 length: 15
D gene: TRBD1
V gene: TRBV6-6
clone size: -
J gene: TRBJ2-2

CDR3 protein: CASSATGDSGNTIYF
CDR3 DNA: TGTGCCAGCAGCGCCACAGGAGACTCTGGAAACACCATATATTTT
CDR3 length: 15
D gene: -
V gene: TRBV9
clone size: -
J gene: TRBJ1-3

CDR3 protein: CASSLSSPLSGGHSYEQYF
CDR3 DNA: TGTGCCAGCAGCTTATCCTCTCCCCTTAGCGGGGGGCACTCCTACGAGCAGTACTTC
CDR3 length: 19
D gene: TRBD2
V gene: TRBV11-2
clone size: few
J gene: TRBJ2-7

CDR3 protein: CASSLSNVGGYQPQHF
CDR3 DNA: TGTGCCAGCAGTTTGTCAAACGTAGGAGGGTATCAGCCCCAGCATTTT
CDR3 length: 16
D gene: -
V gene: TRBV28
clone size: -
J gene: TRBJ1-5

CDR3 protein: CASSRGTGTDQPQHF
CDR3 DNA: TGTGCCAGCAGCAGGGGGACAGGGACCGATCAGCCCCAGCATTTT
CDR3 length: 15
D gene: TRBD1
V gene: TRBV27
clone size: -
J gene: TRBJ1-5

CDR3 protein: CASTTTGLGLGEQYF
CDR3 DNA: TGTGCCAGCACTACTACAGGGTTGGGCCTCGGAGAGCAGTACTTC
CDR3 length: 15
D gene: -
V gene: TRBV6-5
clone size: once
J gene: TRBJ2-7

CDR3 protein: CASSPSRYQPQHF
CDR3 DNA: TGTGCCAGCAGCCCAAGCCGTTATCAGCCCCAGCATTTT
CDR3 length: 13
D gene: -
V gene: TRBV6-5
clone size: -
J gene: TRBJ1-5

CDR3 protein: CASSRGQGKEYF
CDR3 DNA: TGTGCCAGCAGCCGGGGACAGGGAAAGGAGTACTTC
CDR3 length: 12
D gene: TRBD1
V gene: TRBV6-2/TRBV6-3
clone size: -
J gene: TRBJ2-7

CDR3 protein: CASSPRDRGSGTQYF
CDR3 DNA: TGTGCCAGCAGCCCCCGGGACAGGGGTTCGGGTACGCAGTATTTT
CDR3 length: 15
D gene: TRBD1
V gene: TRBV14
clone size: -
J gene: TRBJ2-3

CDR3 protein: CASSDTRAPIQPQHF
CDR3 DNA: TGTGCCAGCAGTGACACCAGGGCCCCGATTCAGCCCCAGCATTTT
CDR3 length: 15
D gene: -
V gene: TRBV2
clone size: -
J gene: TRBJ1-5

CDR3 protein: CASSQEGVNSPLHF
CDR3 DNA: TGTGCCAGCAGCCAAGAAGGGGTTAATTCACCCCTCCACTTT
CDR3 length: 14
D gene: -
V gene: TRBV3-1/TRBV3-2
clone size: once
J gene: TRBJ1-6

CDR3 protein: CASSLGGTTLSSGANVLTF
CDR3 DNA: TGTGCCAGCAGCTTGGGGGGGACTACTCTCAGCTCTGGGGCCAACGTCCTGACTTTC
CDR3 length: 19
D gene: TRBD2
V gene: TRBV5-4
clone size: once
J gene: TRBJ2-6

CDR3 protein: CASSELETYEQYF
CDR3 DNA: TGTGCCAGCAGTGAACTGGAGACCTACGAGCAGTACTTC
CDR3 length: 13
D gene: -
V gene: TRBV2
clone size: few
J gene: TRBJ2-7

CDR3 protein: CASSLGLEASYEQYF
CDR3 DNA: TGTGCCAGCTCATTGGGACTAGAAGCCTCCTACGAGCAGTACTTC
CDR3 length: 15
D gene: TRBD2
V gene: TRBV18
clone size: -
J gene: TRBJ2-7